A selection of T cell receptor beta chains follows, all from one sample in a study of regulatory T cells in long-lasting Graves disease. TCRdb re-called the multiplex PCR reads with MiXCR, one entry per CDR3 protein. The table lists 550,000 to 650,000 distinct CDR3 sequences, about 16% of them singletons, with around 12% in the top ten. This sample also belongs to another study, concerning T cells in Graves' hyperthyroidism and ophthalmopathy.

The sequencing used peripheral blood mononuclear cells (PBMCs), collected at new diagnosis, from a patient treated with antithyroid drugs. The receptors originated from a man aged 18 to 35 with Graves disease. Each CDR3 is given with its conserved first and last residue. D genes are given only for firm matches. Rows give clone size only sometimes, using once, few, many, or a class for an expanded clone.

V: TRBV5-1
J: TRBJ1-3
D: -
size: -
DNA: TGCGCCAGCAGCACCTCCACCTCTGGAAACACCATATATTTT
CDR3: CASSTSTSGNTIYF

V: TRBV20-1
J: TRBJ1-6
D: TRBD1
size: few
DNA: TGCAGTGCTAGAACCCCGGGACAGGGTTTGAATAATTCACCCCTCCACTTT
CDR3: CSARTPGQGLNNSPLHF

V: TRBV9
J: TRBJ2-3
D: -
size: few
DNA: TGTGCCAGCAGCGTAGCGGGAGCAACAGATACGCAGTATTTT
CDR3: CASSVAGATDTQYF

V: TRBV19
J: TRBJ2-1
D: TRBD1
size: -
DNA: TGTGCCAGTAGTTCCCTGGGGACAGGGGTTAGCAATGAGCAGTTCTTC
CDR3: CASSSLGTGVSNEQFF

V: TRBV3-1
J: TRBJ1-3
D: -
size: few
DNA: TGTGCCAGCAGCCAATTCGAGGGATCTGGAAACACCATATATTTT
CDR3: CASSQFEGSGNTIYF

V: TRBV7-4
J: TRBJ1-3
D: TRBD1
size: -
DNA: TGTGCCAGCAGCCGCAGGGGGAGCCACTCTGGAAACACCATATATTTT
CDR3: CASSRRGSHSGNTIYF

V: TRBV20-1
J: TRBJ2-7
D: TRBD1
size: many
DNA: TGCAGTGCTAGAGACCGGGACAGCTTATCTGTATCCTACGAGCAGTACTTC
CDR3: CSARDRDSLSVSYEQYF

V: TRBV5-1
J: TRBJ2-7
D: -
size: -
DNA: TGCGCCAGCAGCTTCAGACAGGCAGGCACCTACGAGCAGTACTTC
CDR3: CASSFRQAGTYEQYF

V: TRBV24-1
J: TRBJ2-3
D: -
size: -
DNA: TGTGCCACCAGTGAGCCGGGGGCTACCTTTAAGCAGTATTTT
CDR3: CATSEPGATFKQYF

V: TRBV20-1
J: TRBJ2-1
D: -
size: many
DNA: TGCAGTGCTAGTGATCGTACGAGGGACGGCAATGAGCAGTTCTTC
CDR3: CSASDRTRDGNEQFF

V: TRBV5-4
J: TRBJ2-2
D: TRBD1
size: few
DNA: TGTGCCAGCAGCCTTATCGACAGGGCGGGCGGGGAGCTGTTTTTT
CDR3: CASSLIDRAGGELFF

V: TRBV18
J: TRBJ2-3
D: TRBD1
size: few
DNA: TGTGCCAGCTCATCTCCGGGACAGGGGGACACAGATACGCAGTATTTT
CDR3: CASSSPGQGDTDTQYF

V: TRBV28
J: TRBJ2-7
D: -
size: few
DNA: TGTGCCAGCAGTGACCCTAGGGCAGGCGAGCAGTACTTC
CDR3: CASSDPRAGEQYF

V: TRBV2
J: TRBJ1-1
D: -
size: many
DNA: TGTGCCAGCAGAACGATGGACACTGAAGCTTTCTTT
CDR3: CASRTMDTEAFF

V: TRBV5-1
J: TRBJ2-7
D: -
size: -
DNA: TGCGCCAGCAGCCCCGTCGTGGGGTCCTACGAGCAGTACTTC
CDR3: CASSPVVGSYEQYF

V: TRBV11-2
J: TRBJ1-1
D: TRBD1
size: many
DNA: TGTGCCAGCAGCATGACAGGGAGGATGAACACTGAAGCTTTCTTT
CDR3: CASSMTGRMNTEAFF

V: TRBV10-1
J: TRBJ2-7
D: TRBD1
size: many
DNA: TGCGCCAGCAGTGAATCAGACAGGGGGTTTGGCTACGAGCAGTACTTC
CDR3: CASSESDRGFGYEQYF

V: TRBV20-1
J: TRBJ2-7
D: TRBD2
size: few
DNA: TGCAGTGCTAGAGATGGGGGAGGGGCCTACGAGCAGTACTTC
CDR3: CSARDGGGAYEQYF

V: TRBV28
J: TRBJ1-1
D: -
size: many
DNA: TGTGCCAGCAGGCGGACGGCGGGGGGGAACACTGAAGCTTTCTTT
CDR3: CASRRTAGGNTEAFF

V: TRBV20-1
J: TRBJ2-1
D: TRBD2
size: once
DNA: TGCAGTGCCCGGGGGTCCAGCGGGAATGGCTACAATGAGCGGTTCTTC
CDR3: CSARGSSGNGYNERFF

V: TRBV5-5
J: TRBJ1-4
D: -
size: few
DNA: TGTGCCAGCAGTTTGATGGGGGTTTTTATGACTGAAAAACTGTTTTTT
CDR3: CASSLMGVFMTEKLFF

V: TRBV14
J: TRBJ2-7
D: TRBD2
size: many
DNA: TGTGCCAGCAGCCAACGGCGGGAGCCGGTCGAGCAGTACTTC
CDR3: CASSQRREPVEQYF

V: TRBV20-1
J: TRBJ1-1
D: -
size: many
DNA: TGCAGTGCCAGGAGGGTGCGTGGCGCTGAAGCTTTCTTT
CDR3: CSARRVRGAEAFF

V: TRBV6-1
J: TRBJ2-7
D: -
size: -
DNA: TGTGCCAGCAGCCTTATGGACTACGAGCAGTACTTC
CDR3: CASSLMDYEQYF

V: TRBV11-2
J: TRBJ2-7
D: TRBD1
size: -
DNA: TGTGCCAGCAGCACCAGGGGCACCGTGGGACAGGGGTCCTACGAGCAGTACTTC
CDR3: CASSTRGTVGQGSYEQYF

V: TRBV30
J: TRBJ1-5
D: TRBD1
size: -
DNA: TGTGCCTGGAGTCCGACAGGGACGCAGCCCCAGCATTTT
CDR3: CAWSPTGTQPQHF

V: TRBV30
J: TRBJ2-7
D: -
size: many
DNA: TGTGCCTGGAGTCGGGGCCTAAGCGTCGCCGAGCAGTACTTC
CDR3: CAWSRGLSVAEQYF

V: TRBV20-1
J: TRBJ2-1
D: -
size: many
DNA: TGCAGTGCAACGGGGGATCGCTGGGACCTCAATGAGCAGTTCTTC
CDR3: CSATGDRWDLNEQFF

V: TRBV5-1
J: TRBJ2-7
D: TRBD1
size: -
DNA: TGCGCCAGCAGCTTAGGACAGGGGGCTCTCAACTACGAGCAGTACTTC
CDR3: CASSLGQGALNYEQYF

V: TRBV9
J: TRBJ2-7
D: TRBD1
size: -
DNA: TGTGCCAGCAGCGTAGGGGGGACAGTGACCTACGAGCAGTACTTC
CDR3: CASSVGGTVTYEQYF

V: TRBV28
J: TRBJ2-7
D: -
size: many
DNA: TGTGCCAGCAGTTCTCTAGAACCCGAGCAGTACTTC
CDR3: CASSSLEPEQYF

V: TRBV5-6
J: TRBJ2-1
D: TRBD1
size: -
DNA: TGTGCCAGCAGCTCGACAGGGGGAGACTACAATGAGCAGTTCTTC
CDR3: CASSSTGGDYNEQFF

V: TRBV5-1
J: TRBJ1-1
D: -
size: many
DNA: TGTGCCAGCAGTTTAGAAGGGGCTGAAGCTTTCTTT
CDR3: CASSLEGAEAFF

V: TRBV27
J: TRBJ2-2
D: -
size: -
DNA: TGTGCCAGCATAGCCTTGGGGAGCCTGAACACCGGGGAGCTGTTTTTT
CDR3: CASIALGSLNTGELFF

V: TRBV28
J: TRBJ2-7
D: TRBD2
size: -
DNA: TGTGCCAGCAGACGGCCTAGCGGGAGCCACGAGCAGTACTTC
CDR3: CASRRPSGSHEQYF

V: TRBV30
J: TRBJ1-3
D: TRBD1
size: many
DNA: TGTGCCTGGAGCCTCGGGACAGCCTCTGGAAACACCATATATTTT
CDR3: CAWSLGTASGNTIYF

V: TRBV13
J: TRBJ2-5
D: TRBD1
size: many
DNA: TGTGCCAGCAGCAGACAGGGAATAGAGACCCAGTACTTC
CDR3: CASSRQGIETQYF

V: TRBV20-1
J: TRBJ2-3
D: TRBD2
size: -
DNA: TGCAGTGGGTATCCCGGGGGGGGTGGCGGCACAGATACGCAGTATTTT
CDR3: CSGYPGGGGGTDTQYF

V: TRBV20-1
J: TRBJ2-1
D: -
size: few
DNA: TGCAGTGCTCACCAGATGATGGTGGTTGGTGAGCAGTTCTTC
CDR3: CSAHQMMVVGEQFF

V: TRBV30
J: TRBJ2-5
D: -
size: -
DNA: TGTGCCTGGAGTGTTTCGGCAGTTGAGGGGACCCAGTACTTC
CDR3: CAWSVSAVEGTQYF

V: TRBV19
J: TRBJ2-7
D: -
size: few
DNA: TGTGCCAGTGCCATCGGGCCGATCTCCTACGAGCAGTACTTC
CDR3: CASAIGPISYEQYF

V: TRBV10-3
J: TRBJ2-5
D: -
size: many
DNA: TGTGCCATCTGCTCCAGGGACCCAAGCCAAGAGACCCAGTACTTC
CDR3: CAICSRDPSQETQYF

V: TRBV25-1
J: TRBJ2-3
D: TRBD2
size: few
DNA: TGTGCCAGCAGTGAAGGGGCTAGCGGGAACACAGATACGCAGTATTTT
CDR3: CASSEGASGNTDTQYF

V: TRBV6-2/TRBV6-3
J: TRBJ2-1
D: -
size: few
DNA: TGTGCCAGCACCGGAGCAGGTGAGCAGTTCTTC
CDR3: CASTGAGEQFF

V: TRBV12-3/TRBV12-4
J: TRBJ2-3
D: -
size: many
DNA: TGTGCCAGCAGTTTAACCCCCACAGATACGCAGTATTTT
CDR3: CASSLTPTDTQYF

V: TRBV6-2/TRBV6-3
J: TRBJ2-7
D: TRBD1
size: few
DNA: TGTGCCAGCAGCGAGCTTGGGACAGGCTCCTACGAGCAGTACTTC
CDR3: CASSELGTGSYEQYF

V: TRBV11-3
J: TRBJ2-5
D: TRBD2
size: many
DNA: TGTGCCAGCAGCTCCCACGCGGGAGCAGAGACCCAGTACTTC
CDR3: CASSSHAGAETQYF

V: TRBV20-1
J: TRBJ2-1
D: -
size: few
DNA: TGCAGTGCTACCCCGCTTCGGGGGTTCAATGAGCAGTTCTTC
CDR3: CSATPLRGFNEQFF

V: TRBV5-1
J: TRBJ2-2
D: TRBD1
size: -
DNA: TGCGCCAGCAGCTTGCCGCGACAGGGGGGCACCGGGGAGCTGTTTTTT
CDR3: CASSLPRQGGTGELFF

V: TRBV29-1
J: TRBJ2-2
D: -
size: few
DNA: TGCAGCGTTGAGCAGCCAACCGGGGAGCTGTTTTTT
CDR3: CSVEQPTGELFF

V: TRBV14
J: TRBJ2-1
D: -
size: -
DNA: TGTGCCAGCAGCCAGAACGAGGGGGGCGGTGAGCAGTTCTTC
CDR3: CASSQNEGGGEQFF

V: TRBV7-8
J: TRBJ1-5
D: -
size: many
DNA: TGTGCCAGCAGCTTAGGCGCAGGGATGAGCAATCAGCCCCAGCATTTT
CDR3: CASSLGAGMSNQPQHF

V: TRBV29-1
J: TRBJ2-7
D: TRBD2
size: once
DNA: TGCAGCGTTGGCGGGGGACGGTTCTACGAGCAGTACTTC
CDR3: CSVGGGRFYEQYF

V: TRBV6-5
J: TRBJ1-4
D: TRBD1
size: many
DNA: TGTGCCAGCAGTTACTCAAACAGGGACAGGGAAAAACTGTTTTTT
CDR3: CASSYSNRDREKLFF

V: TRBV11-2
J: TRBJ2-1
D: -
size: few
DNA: TGTGCCAGCAGCTTAGCGGGTATGCGGGATGAGCAGTTCTTC
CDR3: CASSLAGMRDEQFF

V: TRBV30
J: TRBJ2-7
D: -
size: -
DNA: TGTGCCTGGAGTTGGGGGGGCCCCTACGAGCAGTACTTC
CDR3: CAWSWGGPYEQYF

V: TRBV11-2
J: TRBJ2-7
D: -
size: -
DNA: TGTGCCAGCAGCTTAGCTCTTACATTTGCCTACGAGCAGTACTTC
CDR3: CASSLALTFAYEQYF

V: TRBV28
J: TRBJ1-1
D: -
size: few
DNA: TGTGCCAGCAGTCTTGTCTGGAACACTGAAGCTTTCTTT
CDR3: CASSLVWNTEAFF

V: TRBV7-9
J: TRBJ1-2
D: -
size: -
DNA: TGTGCCAGCAGCTTAGCAGGCGGAAGCGGCTACACCTTC
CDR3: CASSLAGGSGYTF

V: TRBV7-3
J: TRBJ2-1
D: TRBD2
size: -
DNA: TGTGCCAGCAGCTTGAGCGGGCTAGCGGGAGGCCGACGCTCCTACAATGAGCAGTTCTTC
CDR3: CASSLSGLAGGRRSYNEQFF